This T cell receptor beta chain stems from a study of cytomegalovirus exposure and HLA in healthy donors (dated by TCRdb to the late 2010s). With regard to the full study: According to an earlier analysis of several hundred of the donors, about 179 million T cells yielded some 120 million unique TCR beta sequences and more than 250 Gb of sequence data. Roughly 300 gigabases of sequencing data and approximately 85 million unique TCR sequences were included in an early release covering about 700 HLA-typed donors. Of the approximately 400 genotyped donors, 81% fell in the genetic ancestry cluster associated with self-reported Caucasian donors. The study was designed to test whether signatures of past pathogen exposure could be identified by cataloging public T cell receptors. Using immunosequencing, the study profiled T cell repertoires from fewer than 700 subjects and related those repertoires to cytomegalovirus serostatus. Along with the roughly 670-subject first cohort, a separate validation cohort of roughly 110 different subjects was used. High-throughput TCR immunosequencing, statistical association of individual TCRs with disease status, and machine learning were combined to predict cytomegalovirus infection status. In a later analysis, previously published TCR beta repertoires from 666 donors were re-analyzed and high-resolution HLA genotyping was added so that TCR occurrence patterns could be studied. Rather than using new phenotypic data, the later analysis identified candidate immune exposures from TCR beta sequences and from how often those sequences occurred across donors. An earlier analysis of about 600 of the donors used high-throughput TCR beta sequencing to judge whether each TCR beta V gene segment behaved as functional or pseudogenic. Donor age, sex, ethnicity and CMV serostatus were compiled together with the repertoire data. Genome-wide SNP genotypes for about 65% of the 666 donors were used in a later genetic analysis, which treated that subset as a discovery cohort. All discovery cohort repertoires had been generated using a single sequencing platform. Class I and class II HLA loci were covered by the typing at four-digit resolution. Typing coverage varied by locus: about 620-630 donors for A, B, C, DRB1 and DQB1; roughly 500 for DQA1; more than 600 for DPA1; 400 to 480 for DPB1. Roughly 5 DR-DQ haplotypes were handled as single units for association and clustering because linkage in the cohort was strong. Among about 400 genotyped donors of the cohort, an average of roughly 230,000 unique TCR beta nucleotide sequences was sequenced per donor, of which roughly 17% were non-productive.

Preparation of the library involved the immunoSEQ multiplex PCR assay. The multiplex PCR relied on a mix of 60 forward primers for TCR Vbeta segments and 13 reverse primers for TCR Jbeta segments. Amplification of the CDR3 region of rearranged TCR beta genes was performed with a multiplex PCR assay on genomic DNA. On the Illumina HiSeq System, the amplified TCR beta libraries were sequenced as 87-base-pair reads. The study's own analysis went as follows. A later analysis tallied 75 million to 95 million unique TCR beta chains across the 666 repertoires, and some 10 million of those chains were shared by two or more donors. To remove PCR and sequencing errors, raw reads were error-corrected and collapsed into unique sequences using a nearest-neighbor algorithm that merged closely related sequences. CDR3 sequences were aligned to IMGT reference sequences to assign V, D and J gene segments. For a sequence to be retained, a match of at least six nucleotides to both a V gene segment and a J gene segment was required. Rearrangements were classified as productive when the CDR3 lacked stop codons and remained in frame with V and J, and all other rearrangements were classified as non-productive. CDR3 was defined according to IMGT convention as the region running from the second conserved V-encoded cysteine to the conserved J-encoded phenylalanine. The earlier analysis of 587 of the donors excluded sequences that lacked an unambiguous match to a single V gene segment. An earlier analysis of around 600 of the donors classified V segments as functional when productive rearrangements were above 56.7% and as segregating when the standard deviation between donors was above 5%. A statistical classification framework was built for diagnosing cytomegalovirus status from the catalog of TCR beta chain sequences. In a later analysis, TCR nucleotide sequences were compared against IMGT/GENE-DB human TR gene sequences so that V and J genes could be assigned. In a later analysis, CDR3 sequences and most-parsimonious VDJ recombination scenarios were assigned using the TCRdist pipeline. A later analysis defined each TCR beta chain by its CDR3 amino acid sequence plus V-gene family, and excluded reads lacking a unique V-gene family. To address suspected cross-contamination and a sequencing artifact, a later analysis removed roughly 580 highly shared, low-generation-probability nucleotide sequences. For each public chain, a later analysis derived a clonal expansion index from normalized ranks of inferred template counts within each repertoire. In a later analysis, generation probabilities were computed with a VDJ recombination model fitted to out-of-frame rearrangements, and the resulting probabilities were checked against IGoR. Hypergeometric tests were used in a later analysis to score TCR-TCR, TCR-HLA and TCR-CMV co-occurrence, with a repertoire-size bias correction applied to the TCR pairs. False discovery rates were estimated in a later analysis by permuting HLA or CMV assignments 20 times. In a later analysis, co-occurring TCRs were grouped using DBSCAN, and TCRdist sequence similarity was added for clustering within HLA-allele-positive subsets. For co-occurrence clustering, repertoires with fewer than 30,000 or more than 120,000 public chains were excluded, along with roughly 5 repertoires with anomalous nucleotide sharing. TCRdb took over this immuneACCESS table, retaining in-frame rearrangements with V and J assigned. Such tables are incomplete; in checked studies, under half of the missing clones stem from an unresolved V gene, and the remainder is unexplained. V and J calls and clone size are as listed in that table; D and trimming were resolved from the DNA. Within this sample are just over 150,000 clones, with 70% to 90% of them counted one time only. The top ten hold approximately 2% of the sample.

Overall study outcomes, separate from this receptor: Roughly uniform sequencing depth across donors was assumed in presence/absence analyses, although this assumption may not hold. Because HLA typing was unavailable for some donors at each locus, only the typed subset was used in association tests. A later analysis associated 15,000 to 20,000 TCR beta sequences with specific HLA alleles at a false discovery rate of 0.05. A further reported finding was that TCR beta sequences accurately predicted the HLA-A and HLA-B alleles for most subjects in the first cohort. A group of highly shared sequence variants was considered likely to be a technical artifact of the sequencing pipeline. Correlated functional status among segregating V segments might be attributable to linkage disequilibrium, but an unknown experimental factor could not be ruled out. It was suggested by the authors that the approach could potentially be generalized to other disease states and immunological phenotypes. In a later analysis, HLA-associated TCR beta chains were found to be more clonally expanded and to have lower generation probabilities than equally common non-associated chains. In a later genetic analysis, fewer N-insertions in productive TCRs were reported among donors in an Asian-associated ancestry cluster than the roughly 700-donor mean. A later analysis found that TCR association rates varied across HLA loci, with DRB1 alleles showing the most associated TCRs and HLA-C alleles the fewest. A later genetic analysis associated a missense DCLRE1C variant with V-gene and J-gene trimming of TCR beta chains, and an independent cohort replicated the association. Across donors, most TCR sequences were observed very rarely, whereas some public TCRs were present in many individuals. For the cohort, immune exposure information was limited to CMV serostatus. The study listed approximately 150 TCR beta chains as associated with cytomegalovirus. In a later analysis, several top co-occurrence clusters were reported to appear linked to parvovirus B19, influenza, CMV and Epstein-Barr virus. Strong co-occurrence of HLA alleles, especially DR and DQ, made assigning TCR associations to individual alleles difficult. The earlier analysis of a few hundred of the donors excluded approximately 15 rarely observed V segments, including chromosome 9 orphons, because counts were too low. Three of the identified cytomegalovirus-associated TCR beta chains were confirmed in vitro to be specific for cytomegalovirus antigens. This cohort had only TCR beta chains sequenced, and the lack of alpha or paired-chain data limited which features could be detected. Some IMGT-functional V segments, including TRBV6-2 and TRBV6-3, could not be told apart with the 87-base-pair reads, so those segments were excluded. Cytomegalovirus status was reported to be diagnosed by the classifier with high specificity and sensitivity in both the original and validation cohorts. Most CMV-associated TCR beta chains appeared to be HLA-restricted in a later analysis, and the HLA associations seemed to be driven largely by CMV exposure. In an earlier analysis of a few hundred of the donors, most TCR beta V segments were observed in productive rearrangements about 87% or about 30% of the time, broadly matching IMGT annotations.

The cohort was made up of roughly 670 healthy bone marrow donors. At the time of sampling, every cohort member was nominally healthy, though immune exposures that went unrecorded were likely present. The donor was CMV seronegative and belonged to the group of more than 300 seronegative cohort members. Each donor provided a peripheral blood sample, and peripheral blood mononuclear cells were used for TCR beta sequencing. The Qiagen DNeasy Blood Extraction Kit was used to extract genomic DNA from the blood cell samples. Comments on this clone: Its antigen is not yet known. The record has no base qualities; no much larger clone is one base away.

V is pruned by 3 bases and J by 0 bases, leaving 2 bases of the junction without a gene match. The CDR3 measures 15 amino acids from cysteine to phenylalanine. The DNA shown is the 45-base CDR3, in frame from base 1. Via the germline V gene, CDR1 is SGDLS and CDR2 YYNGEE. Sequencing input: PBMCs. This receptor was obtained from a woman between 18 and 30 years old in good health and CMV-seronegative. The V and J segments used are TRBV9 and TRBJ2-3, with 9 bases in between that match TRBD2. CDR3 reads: CASSATSGSTDTQYF. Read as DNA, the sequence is TGTGCCAGCAGCGCGACTAGCGGCAGCACAGATACGCAGTATTTT.